The 30 T cell receptor beta chains below come from one sample, sequenced in a study of shared clonotypes between healthy human individuals. The table came from immunoSEQ multiplex PCR; TCRdb's copy has only in-frame clones and leaves some out. The sample carries 900,000 to 1,200,000 clones, around 82% recorded once. Sequencing input: memory CD4+ T cells from PBMCs. Subset meaning: CD45RA-negative fraction. These receptors were collected from a man between 18 and 29 years old in good health. Some clones in this sample may be carry-over from other donors' samples.

As to this clone: This sample also contains other DNA sequences that code for the same CDR3. For the CDR3, the DNA is TGCGCCAGCAGCTTGGAAGGGGCTGAGACCCAGTACTTC. It yields the protein CASSLEGAETQYF. The chain employs TRBV5-1 and TRBJ2-5; TRBD1 might be the D (5 bases). Germline CDR1 and CDR2: SGHRS and YFSETQ. The CDR3 is 13 amino acids. V was cut by 0 bases and J by 5 bases, with 8 bases left in between.

As for this clone: The sample carries other DNA sequences with the same CDR3. V gene TRBV18 combines with J gene TRBJ2-5, with D perhaps assigned TRBD1 or TRBD2 (5 bases each). Germline V gives CDR1 KGHSH, CDR2 LQKENI. The CDR3 extends over 13 amino acids. V dropped 6 bases and J dropped 1 base, with 9 bases sitting between them. The CDR3: CASSRDAQETQYF. In DNA, the CDR3 is TGTGCCAGCTCCCGGGACGCCCAAGAGACCCAGTACTTC.

This clone was seen once. This sequence joins TRBV5-6 and TRBJ2-7, with TRBD1 matching over 10 bases. The CDR3 contains 16 residues. Germline lookup yields CDR1 SGHDT and CDR2 YYEEEE. Germline trimming cut 4 bases from V and 0 bases from J; bases unmatched to any gene: 7. This chain's CDR3 is CASSGGTGVSSYEQYF. The CDR3 bases are TGTGCCAGCAGCGGAGGGACAGGGGTTAGCTCCTACGAGCAGTACTTC. Complete variable domain (other parts from reference TRBV5-6 and TRBJ2-7): DAGVTQSPTHLIKTRGQQVTLRCSPKSGHDTVSWYQQALGQGPQFIFQYYEEEERQRGNFPDRFSGHQFPNYSSELNVNALLLGDSALYLCASSGGTGVSSYEQYFGPGTRLTVT.

The chain recombines TRBV5-8 with TRBJ2-5; D ambiguous. This CDR3 is built from 13 residues. The V end lost 2 bases, the J end lost 1 base, and 6 bases lay between the germline ends. CDR1 and CDR2 from the germline V gene are SGHTS and YDEGEE. The CDR3 nucleotides are TGTGCCAGCAGCTTCACAGTCCAAGAGACCCAGTACTTC. The encoded protein is CASSFTVQETQYF.

As concerns this clone: This sample also contains other DNA sequences that code for the same CDR3. The V gene is TRBV5-1, the J gene TRBJ2-4, with D unresolved. The CDR3 contains 15 residues. Germline CDR1 SGHRS, CDR2 YFSETQ. The V and J ends lost 4 bases and 1 base respectively, with 12 bases between them. The CDR3 region has the DNA TGCGCCAGCAGCCTCGGTTCCCTTGCCAAAAACATTCAGTACTTC. Protein sequence: CASSLGSLAKNIQYF.

On this clone itself: The same CDR3 arises from other DNA sequences in this sample as well. The CDR3 reads CASSLAGGETQYF. CDR3 DNA: TGTGCCAGCAGCTTAGCAGGCGGGGAGACCCAGTACTTC. The chain employs TRBV7-2 and TRBJ2-5; D is perhaps TRBD2 (5 bases). Germline V lookup: CDR1 SGHTA, CDR2 FQGNSA. The CDR3 extends over 13 amino acids. Between the trimmed V and J ends, which lost 0 bases and 5 bases, there was a span of 7 bases. Together with reference TRBV7-2 and TRBJ2-5, the CDR3 gives the full variable domain: GAGVSQSPSNKVTEKGKDVELRCDPISGHTALYWYRQSLGQGLEFLIYFQGNSAPDKSGLPSDRFSAERTGGSVSTLTIQRTQQEDSAVYLCASSLAGGETQYFGPGTRLLVL.

This chain connects TRBV19 to TRBJ2-2, with D perhaps TRBD1 or TRBD2 (6 bases each). V was cut by 11 bases and J by 1 base, with 11 bases left in between. In germline, CDR1 is LNHDA, CDR2 SQIVND (reference sequence). The CDR3 spans 13 residues. The CDR3 protein is CAVEGGNTGELFF. The CDR3 region has the DNA TGTGCCGTGGAGGGGGGGAACACCGGGGAGCTGTTTTTT.

The rearrangement links TRBV5-8 to TRBJ1-1; maybe TRBD1 (5 bases). V shed 6 bases and J shed 1 base, with 22 bases lying between them. Germline V gene sequence: CDR1 SGHTS, CDR2 YDEGEE. The CDR3 is 17 amino acids. The CDR3 spells CASKSDGTQRPNTEAFF. The CDR3 DNA follows: TGTGCCAGCAAATCGGACGGGACCCAACGACCGAACACTGAAGCTTTCTTT.

A few counts support this clone. V usage is TRBV30 and J usage is TRBJ2-2, with a possible D match to TRBD2 (5 bases). This CDR3 region has 13 residues. Trimming stripped 4 bases from V and 7 bases from J, with 13 bases between. Germline V gene data show CDR1 as GTSNPN and CDR2 as SVGIG (reference sequence). CDR3 coding DNA: TGTGCCTGGACAGTGGCTCGGGGCGGGGAGCTGTTTTTT. This translates into CAWTVARGGELFF.

The V gene is TRBV28, the J gene TRBJ2-2; no clear D gene. The CDR3 length is 17 residues. Germline CDR1 and CDR2: MDHEN and SYDVKM. The V end was cut by 3 bases, the J end by 0 bases, with 14 bases between. The CDR3 spells CASSLGYLIANTGELFF. CDR3 nucleotides: TGTGCCAGCAGTTTGGGCTACTTGATAGCGAACACCGGGGAGCTGTTTTTT.

About this clone itself: The sample contains more than one DNA sequence encoding this CDR3. This chain joins TRBV18 and TRBJ1-3; D call uncertain. The ends were cut back, 0 bases at V and 0 bases at J, with 9 bases in the middle. Per germline, CDR1 KGHSH and CDR2 LQKENI. The CDR3 loop spans 16 amino acids. The CDR3 coding sequence is TGTGCCAGCTCACCACCGGGCCGATTCTCTGGAAACACCATATATTTT. This sequence encodes CASSPPGRFSGNTIYF.

The rearrangement links TRBV30 to TRBJ1-1; 9 bases match TRBD1. The germline gives CDR1 GTSNPN, CDR2 SVGIG (reference sequence). J was trimmed by 4 bases and V by 1 base; bases with no gene match: 1. The CDR3 has 13 amino acids. The CDR3 protein is CAWSATGGTEAFF. CDR3 bases: TGTGCCTGGAGTGCGACAGGGGGCACTGAAGCTTTCTTT.

CDR3 coding DNA: TGTGCCAGCAGTTACTATGGGACAGGTTATGGCTACACCTTC. It yields the protein CASSYYGTGYGYTF. The J gene is TRBJ1-2, the V gene TRBV6-5; 8 positions agree with TRBD1. The V gene end was trimmed by 1 base and the J gene end by 5 bases; junction bases not matched to a gene: 3. This CDR3 comprises 14 residues. Per germline, CDR1 MNHEY and CDR2 SVGAGI.

This clone was picked up many times. V and J are TRBV18 and TRBJ2-2, with 11 bases identical to TRBD2. Germline V gene sequence: CDR1 KGHSH, CDR2 LQKENI. The CDR3 runs 15 residues. J lost 7 bases, V lost 3 bases, and 4 bases had no gene match. CDR3 DNA sequence: TGTGCCAGCTCACCTAGGACTAGCGGGTTCGGGGAGCTGTTTTTT. Protein: CASSPRTSGFGELFF.

The rearrangement links TRBV10-1 to TRBJ2-7; possibly TRBD2 for D (5 bases). Germline CDR1 WNHNN, CDR2 SYGVQD (reference sequence). The CDR3 runs 13 residues. The germline V and J ends were trimmed by 4 bases and 3 bases, with 10 bases remaining between them. The CDR3 reads CASSGTEGYEQYF. CDR3 in DNA: TGCGCCAGCAGTGGGACCGAGGGCTACGAGCAGTACTTC.

This chain uses TRBV27 with TRBJ1-1; tentatively, D is TRBD1 (5 bases). Germline CDR1 MNHEY, CDR2 SMNVEV (reference sequence). Trimming left V 5 bases short and J 1 base short, with 11 bases between. The CDR3 sequence is 14 residues long. The CDR3 sequence: CASSPHDRNTEAFF. The CDR3 DNA sequence: TGTGCCAGCAGTCCCCATGACAGGAACACTGAAGCTTTCTTT.

This rearrangement joins TRBV7-5 to TRBJ2-5. TRBV7-5 is given as a pseudogene. The CDR3 runs 12 residues. The CDR3 nucleotides are TGTGTCGGAAAGGATGGGTTGGGGACCCAGTACTTC. Its translation is CVGKDGLGTQYF.

The V gene is TRBV18, the J gene TRBJ1-5; weak D call: TRBD1 (6 bases). This CDR3 contains 17 residues. V shed 3 bases and J shed 4 bases, with 19 bases lying between them. CDR1 and CDR2 from the germline V gene are KGHSH and LQKENI. The CDR3 is CASSPPVMQGFNQPQHF. The CDR3 DNA sequence: TGTGCCAGCTCACCGCCTGTGATGCAGGGGTTTAATCAGCCCCAGCATTTT.

Regarding this clone: With only one base between it and a far larger clone, this is likely a read error. The same CDR3 is also encoded by other DNA sequences in this sample. V usage is TRBV2 and J usage is TRBJ2-6, with D maybe TRBD2 (6 bases). The CDR3 totals 14 residues. Trimming removed 7 bases from V and 0 bases from J, with 7 bases in between. From germline, CDR1 is SNHLY and CDR2 FYNNEI. CDR3 protein: CASIGGSGANVLTF. The DNA of the CDR3 is TGTGCCAGCATCGGGGGCTCTGGGGCCAACGTCCTGACTTTC.

This clone was seen only once. This chain links TRBV6-6 with TRBJ2-3; D is perhaps TRBD2 (5 bases). CDR1 and CDR2 (germline): MNHNY, SVGAGI (reference sequence). V was pared by 6 bases and J by 0 bases, with 16 bases between. The CDR3 is made up of 16 amino acids. For the CDR3, the DNA is TGTGCCAGCAGCTCCACTAGGCGGACTAGCACAGATACGCAGTATTTT. Its translation: CASSSTRRTSTDTQYF.

V usage is TRBV7-2 and J usage is TRBJ2-2; D perhaps matches TRBD1 (5 bases). The CDR3 length is 14 residues. V was cut by 6 bases and J by 1 base, with 9 bases left in between. Germline V gene lookup returns CDR1 SGHTA and CDR2 FQGNSA. CDR3 loop: CASRTGQNTGELFF. The CDR3 DNA follows: TGTGCCAGCAGGACCGGACAGAACACCGGGGAGCTGTTTTTT.

The count of this clone is one. V gene TRBV7-7 combines with J gene TRBJ2-6, with TRBD1 as a possible D gene (6 bases). The CDR3 runs 18 residues. V dropped 4 bases and J dropped 0 bases, with 16 bases sitting between them. The germline V gene encodes CDR1 SSHAT and CDR2 FNYEAQ (reference sequence). In DNA, the CDR3 is TGTGCCAGCAGCTCCTACCCTGGACAGACCTCTGGGGCCAACGTCCTGACTTTC. Encoded protein: CASSSYPGQTSGANVLTF.

This clone was seen a few times. The gene calls are TRBV9 and TRBJ2-7; TRBD2 is a possible D gene (6 bases). The CDR3 is 14 residues long. CDR1 is SGDLS and CDR2 is YYNGEE in the germline V gene. Deletions cut 3 bases from V and 6 bases from J, with 16 bases between. The CDR3 here is CASSANVGGTEQYF. CDR3 sequence (DNA): TGTGCCAGCAGCGCCAACGTTGGGGGGACCGAGCAGTACTTC.

A single count supports this clone. This rearrangement joins TRBV4-3 to TRBJ2-5; 7 positions agree with TRBD1. Germline loops: CDR1 LGHNA, CDR2 YSLEER. The CDR3 is 15 amino acids. V shed 4 bases and J 4 bases; nucleotides not matched to a gene: 9. The CDR3 region has the DNA TGCGCCAGCAGCCGGGGCGAGGCAGGGGGAGAGACCCAGTACTTC. Its translation is CASSRGEAGGETQYF.

This clone turned up a few times. The rearrangement joins TRBV18 to TRBJ2-7; 7 positions agree with TRBD2. V was pared by 6 bases and J by 4 bases, with 9 bases of the junction left unmatched. The germline V gene encodes CDR1 KGHSH and CDR2 LQKENI. The CDR3 is 14 amino acids. CDR3 loop: CASSPGGGDYEQYF. CDR3 coding DNA: TGTGCCAGCTCCCCCGGGGGAGGGGATTACGAGCAGTACTTC. Combining the CDR3 with reference TRBV18 and TRBJ2-7 gives the whole variable domain NAGVMQNPRHLVRRRGQEARLRCSPMKGHSHVYWYRQLPEEGLKFMVYLQKENIIDESGMPKERFSAEFPKEGPSILRIQQVVRGDSAAYFCASSPGGGDYEQYFGPGTRLTVT.

The V call is TRBV10-3, the J call TRBJ2-2; D is undetermined. The germline gives CDR1 ENHRY, CDR2 SYGVKD. V gave up 4 bases and J gave up 4 bases, with 10 bases separating them. The CDR3 is made up of 14 amino acids. The CDR3 coding sequence is TGTGCCATCAGTGGCCAACACAGCACCGGGGAGCTGTTTTTT. Translating gives CAISGQHSTGELFF.

The rearrangement links TRBV18 to TRBJ1-4, with D unresolved. The length of the CDR3 is 11 residues. The V end was cut by 3 bases, the J end by 4 bases, with 0 bases between. CDR1 is KGHSH, CDR2 LQKENI, per germline. The CDR3, as DNA: TGTGCCAGCTCACCTAATGAAAAACTGTTTTTT. This sequence encodes CASSPNEKLFF.

This clone was detected only a few times. The chain joins TRBV15 to TRBJ1-4; D is perhaps TRBD1 (6 bases). The V end lost 3 bases, the J end lost 6 bases, and 20 bases lay between the germline ends. The CDR3 is 17 residues long. CDR1 is LNHNV, CDR2 YYDKDF, per germline (reference sequence). DNA for the CDR3: TGTGCCACCAGCAGTCTTGGTGGGGGCAGGGAGGATGAAAAACTGTTTTTT. It is translated as CATSSLGGGREDEKLFF.

V usage is TRBV2 and J usage is TRBJ1-5; D remains ambiguous. CDR1 and CDR2 from the germline V gene are SNHLY and FYNNEI. The CDR3 length is 15 residues. Trimming took off 7 bases at V and 2 bases at J, with 15 bases between the two ends. CDR3 protein: CASTIEGGGNQPQHF. CDR3 DNA: TGTGCCAGCACTATTGAGGGAGGAGGCAATCAGCCCCAGCATTTT. Based on the CDR3 plus reference TRBV2 and TRBJ1-5, the full variable domain is EPEVTQTPSHQVTQMGQEVILRCVPISNHLYFYWYRQILGQKVEFLVSFYNNEISEKSEIFDDQFSVERPDGSNFTLKIRSTKLEDSAMYFCASTIEGGGNQPQHFGDGTRLSIL.

For the CDR3, the DNA is TGCGCCAGCAGCTTGGGTAACAGGGTAGGGGAAAAACTGTTTTTT. This translates into CASSLGNRVGEKLFF. The rearrangement uses TRBV5-1 and TRBJ1-4, with a weak D call TRBD1 (6 bases). Germline V gene sequence: CDR1 SGHRS, CDR2 YFSETQ. V dropped 0 bases and J dropped 8 bases, with 14 bases sitting between them. This CDR3 is 15 amino acids long.